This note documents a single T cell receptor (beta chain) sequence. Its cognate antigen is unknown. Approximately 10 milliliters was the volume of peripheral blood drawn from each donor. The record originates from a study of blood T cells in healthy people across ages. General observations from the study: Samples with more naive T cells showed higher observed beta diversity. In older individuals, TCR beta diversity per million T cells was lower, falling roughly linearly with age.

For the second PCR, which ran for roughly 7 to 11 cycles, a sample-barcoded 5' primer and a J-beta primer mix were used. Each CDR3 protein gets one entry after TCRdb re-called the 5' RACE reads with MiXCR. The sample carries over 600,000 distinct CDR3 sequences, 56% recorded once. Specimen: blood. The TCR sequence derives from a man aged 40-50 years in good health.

The CDR3 DNA is TGTGCCAGCAGCCCTACAGGGGCGAGGACCCAGTACTTC. Residues: CASSPTGARTQYF. The chain couples TRBV5-8 to TRBJ2-7; the match to TRBD1 covers 7 bases. The last part of the DNA fits TRBJ2-5 better; the J call may be wrong. There are 13 residues in the CDR3. The germline V gene has CDR1 SGHTS and CDR2 YDEGEE.